This T cell receptor beta chain emerged from a study of cytomegalovirus exposure and HLA in healthy donors (dated by TCRdb to 2016 to 2017). Broadly, across the study: An earlier analysis of 587 of the donors reported approximately 300 Gb of sequence data and some 100 million unique TCR beta sequences from around 200 million T cells. Typing coverage differed by locus: A, B, C, DRB1 and DQB1 were typed in roughly 620-630 donors, DQA1 in 522, DPA1 in around 600, and DPB1 in 400 to 480. In the later analysis, no new phenotypic data were used to find candidate immune exposures; instead, reliance was placed on TCR beta sequences and their occurrence across donors. In a later genetic analysis, genome-wide SNP genotypes for about 55% of the roughly 700 donors were used, and that subset was treated as a discovery cohort. Using immunosequencing, the study profiled T cell repertoires from fewer than 700 subjects and related those repertoires to cytomegalovirus serostatus. Of the 300 to 400 genotyped donors, over 70% fell in the genetic ancestry cluster associated with self-reported Caucasian donors. Besides the first cohort of roughly 700 subjects, a separate validation cohort made up of some 110 different subjects was used. Roughly 300 gigabases of sequencing data and roughly 90 million unique TCR sequences were included in an early release covering about 700 HLA-typed donors. Class I and class II HLA loci were covered by the typing at four-digit resolution. Among about 370 genotyped donors of the cohort, an average of roughly 230,000 unique TCR beta nucleotide sequences was sequenced per donor, of which 15% to 20% were non-productive. In a later analysis, previously published TCR beta repertoires from 550 to 700 donors were re-analyzed and high-resolution HLA genotyping was added so that TCR occurrence patterns could be studied. Every repertoire in the discovery cohort had been generated on one and the same sequencing platform. The aim of the study was to test whether cataloging public T cell receptors could identify signatures of past pathogen exposure. To decide whether each TCR beta V gene segment behaved as functional or pseudogenic, an earlier analysis of 587 of the donors relied on high-throughput TCR beta sequencing. To predict cytomegalovirus infection status, the study brought together high-throughput TCR immunosequencing, statistical association of individual TCRs with disease status, and machine learning. Because of strong linkage in the cohort, 5 or 6 DR-DQ haplotypes were treated as single units for association and clustering. Alongside the repertoire data, information on donor age, sex, ethnicity and CMV serostatus was compiled.

Regarding this clone: Its antigen has not been determined. The sample holds no much larger clone one base away, and base qualities are not on file.

The cohort consisted of hundreds of healthy bone marrow donors. At the time of sampling, every cohort member was nominally healthy, though immune exposures that went unrecorded were likely present. The donor tested CMV seropositive and was one of the 289 seropositive cohort members. A peripheral blood sample was collected from each donor, and TCR beta sequencing was performed on peripheral blood mononuclear cells. Genomic DNA extraction from the blood cell samples was performed with the Qiagen DNeasy Blood Extraction Kit. The CDR3, cysteine through phenylalanine, is 14 amino acids long. Only the CDR3 DNA is retained, 42 bases long and in frame from the first base. Clipping removes 4 bases from V and 5 bases from J, with 4 as the unmatched junction base count. The germline V gene (reference sequence) sets CDR1 to SGHNT and CDR2 to YYREEE. What the work shows at the level of the full study, not this receptor alone: Presence/absence analyses assumed roughly uniform sequencing depth across donors, an assumption that may not hold. Because HLA typing was unavailable for some donors at each locus, only the typed subset was used in association tests. In both the original and validation cohorts, the classifier was reported to diagnose cytomegalovirus status with high specificity and sensitivity. A further reported finding was that TCR beta sequences accurately predicted the HLA-A and HLA-B alleles for most subjects in the first cohort. In a later analysis, several top co-occurrence clusters were reported to appear linked to parvovirus B19, influenza, CMV and Epstein-Barr virus. According to a later analysis, TCR association rates differed among HLA loci, with DRB1 alleles showing the most associated TCRs and HLA-C alleles showing the fewest. In this cohort, only TCR beta chains were sequenced, and detectable features were limited by the absence of alpha or paired-chain data. Most TCR sequences were observed very rarely across donors, whereas some public TCRs were present in many individuals. Compared with equally common non-associated chains, HLA-associated TCR beta chains in a later analysis were more clonally expanded and had lower generation probabilities. Most CMV-associated TCR beta chains appeared to be HLA-restricted in a later analysis, and the HLA associations seemed to be driven largely by CMV exposure. Linkage disequilibrium might explain the correlated functional status among segregating V segments, but an unknown experimental factor could not be excluded. Specific HLA alleles were associated with 16,951 TCR beta sequences at a false discovery rate of 0.05 in a later analysis. Because counts were too low, about 15 rarely observed V segments, including chromosome 9 orphons, were left out of the earlier analysis of roughly 600 of the donors. In vitro tests confirmed that three of the cytomegalovirus-associated TCR beta chains recognize cytomegalovirus antigens. In an earlier analysis of 587 of the donors, most TCR beta V segments were observed in productive rearrangements about 87% or about 30% of the time, broadly matching IMGT annotations. Because the 87-base-pair reads could not distinguish some IMGT-functional V segments, including TRBV6-2 and TRBV6-3, those segments were excluded. The sequencing pipeline was judged likely to have produced a cluster of highly shared sequence variants as a technical artifact. Compared with the approximately 710-donor mean, donors in an Asian-associated ancestry cluster had fewer N-insertions in productive TCRs, according to a later genetic analysis. V-gene and J-gene trimming of TCR beta chains was associated with a missense DCLRE1C variant in a later genetic analysis, and the association was replicated in an independent cohort. The study listed 170 or so TCR beta chains as associated with cytomegalovirus. Assigning TCR associations to individual alleles was difficult when HLA alleles, especially DR and DQ, strongly co-occurred. The authors suggested that the approach could potentially be generalized to other disease states and immunological phenotypes. The only immune exposure information available for the cohort was CMV serostatus.

The library was made by the immunoSEQ multiplex PCR assay. The multiplex PCR relied on a mix of 60 forward primers for TCR Vbeta segments and 13 reverse primers for TCR Jbeta segments. The CDR3 region of rearranged TCR beta genes was amplified from genomic DNA by a multiplex PCR assay. The amplified TCR beta libraries were sequenced on the Illumina HiSeq System as 87-base-pair reads. Processing in the source paper ran as follows. A later analysis tallied about 77 million unique TCR beta chains across the roughly 610 repertoires, and around 9.9 million of those chains were shared by two or more donors. Raw reads were error-corrected and collapsed into unique sequences with a nearest-neighbor algorithm that merged closely related sequences to remove PCR and sequencing errors. Alignment of CDR3 sequences to IMGT reference sequences was used to assign V, D and J gene segments. For a sequence to be retained, a match of at least six nucleotides was required to both a V gene segment and a J gene segment. Rearrangements were classified as productive when the CDR3 lacked stop codons and remained in frame with V and J, and all other rearrangements were classified as non-productive. CDR3 was defined by IMGT convention, running from the second conserved V-encoded cysteine to the conserved J-encoded phenylalanine. The earlier analysis of 500 to 600 of the donors excluded sequences that lacked an unambiguous match to a single V gene segment. In an earlier analysis of 450 to 700 of the donors, V segments were called functional above 56.7% productive rearrangements and were called segregating when the between-donor standard deviation exceeded 5%. A statistical classification framework was built for diagnosing cytomegalovirus status from the catalog of TCR beta chain sequences. In a later analysis, TCR nucleotide sequences were compared against IMGT/GENE-DB human TR gene sequences so that V and J genes could be assigned. A later analysis assigned CDR3 sequences and most-parsimonious VDJ recombination scenarios with the TCRdist pipeline. In a later analysis, every TCR beta chain was defined by the combination of its CDR3 amino acid sequence and its V-gene family, and reads without a unique V-gene family were dropped. As a way to deal with suspected cross-contamination and a sequencing artifact, a later analysis dropped approximately 570 nucleotide sequences that were highly shared and had low generation probability. For each public chain, a later analysis derived a clonal expansion index from normalized ranks of inferred template counts within each repertoire. In a later analysis, generation probabilities were computed with a VDJ recombination model fitted to out-of-frame rearrangements, and the resulting probabilities were checked against IGoR. In a later analysis, hypergeometric tests were used to score TCR-TCR, TCR-HLA and TCR-CMV co-occurrence, with a repertoire-size bias correction applied to TCR pairs. A later analysis estimated false discovery rates by permuting HLA or CMV assignments 20 times. In a later analysis, co-occurring TCRs were grouped using DBSCAN, with TCRdist sequence similarity added in when clustering inside HLA-allele-positive subsets. Co-occurrence clustering excluded repertoires with fewer than 30,000 or more than 120,000 public chains, plus five with anomalous nucleotide sharing. In TCRdb, the immuneACCESS table is reduced to in-frame sequences with V and J assigned. These tables do not hold every clone; where another copy was compared, an unresolved V gene accounts for under half, and the others remain unexplained. V, J and clone size are those of that table, while D and trimming were read from the DNA. Here the sample has 130,000 or so clones; roughly 70% occur a single time. The top ten hold 2.1% of the sample.

The chain uses TRBV5-4 and TRBJ2-5, with TRBD2 matching 11 junction bases. The source of this sequence is a woman between 40 and 55 years old in good health and CMV-seropositive. The sample taken for sequencing was PBMCs. The CDR3 corresponds to CASSTPSGGETQYF. In nucleotides, the sequence is TGTGCCAGCAGCACCCCTAGCGGGGGGGAGACCCAGTACTTC.